This entry describes one T cell receptor (beta chain). What it recognizes is unknown. It may be a read error: a sequence one base away is much more abundant. CDR3 length: 15 amino acids. Per germline, CDR1 LGHDT and CDR2 YNNKEL (reference sequence). These data originate in a study of blood T cells in healthy people across ages. The authors ran a second PCR of 7 to 11 cycles using a sample-barcoded 5' primer and a J-beta primer mix. TCRdb used MiXCR to reprocess the 5' RACE reads, holding one entry per CDR3 protein. The table lists a few hundred thousand distinct CDR3 sequences, less than 30% of them singletons. General observations from the study: Both higher diversity and more naive CD4+ cells marked long-lived donors when set against aged donors. Samples with more naive T cells showed higher observed beta diversity.

Sequencing was performed on blood. V usage is TRBV3-1 and J usage is TRBJ1-6, with D perhaps matching TRBD1 (6 bases). The receptor was derived from a woman aged 70-85 years in good health. The DNA of the CDR3 is TGTGGCAGCAGCCGTGGGGGCCCCACCAATTCACCCCTCCACTTT. Translated: CGSSRGGPTNSPLHF.